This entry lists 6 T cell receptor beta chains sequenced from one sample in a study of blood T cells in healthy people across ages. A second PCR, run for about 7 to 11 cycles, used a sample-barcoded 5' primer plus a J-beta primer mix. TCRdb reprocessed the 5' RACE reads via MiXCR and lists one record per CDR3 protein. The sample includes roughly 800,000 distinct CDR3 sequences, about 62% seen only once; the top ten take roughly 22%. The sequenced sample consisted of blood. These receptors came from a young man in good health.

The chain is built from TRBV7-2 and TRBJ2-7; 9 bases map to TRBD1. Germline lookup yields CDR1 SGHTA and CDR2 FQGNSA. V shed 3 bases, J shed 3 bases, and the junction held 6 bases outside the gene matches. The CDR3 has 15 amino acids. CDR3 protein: CASSLLDRGFYEQYF. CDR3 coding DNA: TGTGCCAGCAGCTTGTTGGACAGGGGTTTCTACGAGCAGTACTTC.

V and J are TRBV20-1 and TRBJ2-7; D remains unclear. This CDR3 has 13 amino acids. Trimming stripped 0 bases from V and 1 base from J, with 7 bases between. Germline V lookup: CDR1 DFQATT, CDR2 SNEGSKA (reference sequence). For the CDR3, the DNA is TGCAGTGCTAGAGATTGGGGATCCTACGAGCAGTACTTC. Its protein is CSARDWGSYEQYF.

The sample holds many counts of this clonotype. CDR3 amino acids: CASSLVGNSNQPQHF. The DNA of the CDR3 is TGTGCCAGCAGCTTAGTGGGGAATAGCAATCAGCCCCAGCATTTT. The gene calls are TRBV7-2 and TRBJ1-5; D call uncertain. V lost 1 base, J lost 0 bases, and 7 bases lay in between. The CDR3 is 15 residues long. From germline, CDR1 is SGHTA and CDR2 FQGNSA.

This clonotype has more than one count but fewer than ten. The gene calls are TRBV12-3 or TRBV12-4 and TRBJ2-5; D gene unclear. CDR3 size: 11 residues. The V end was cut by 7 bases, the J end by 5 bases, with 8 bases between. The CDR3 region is CASMAVETQYF. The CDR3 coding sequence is TGTGCCAGCATGGCGGTTGAGACCCAGTACTTC.

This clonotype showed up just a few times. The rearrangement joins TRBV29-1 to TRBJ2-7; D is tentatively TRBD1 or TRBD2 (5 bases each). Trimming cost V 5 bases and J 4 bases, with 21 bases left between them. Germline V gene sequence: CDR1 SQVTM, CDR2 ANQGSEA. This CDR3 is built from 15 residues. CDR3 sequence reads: CSVLGLEGKGYEQYF. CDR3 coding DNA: TGCAGCGTTCTTGGCCTTGAGGGGAAAGGGTACGAGCAGTACTTC.

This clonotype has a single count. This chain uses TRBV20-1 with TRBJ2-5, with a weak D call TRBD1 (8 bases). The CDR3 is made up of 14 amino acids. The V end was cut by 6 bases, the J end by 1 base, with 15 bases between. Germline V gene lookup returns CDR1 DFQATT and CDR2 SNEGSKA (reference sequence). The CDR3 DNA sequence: TGCAGTGCCATAAGCGGGACAGGCCAAGAGACCCAGTACTTC. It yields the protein CSAISGTGQETQYF.